This is a list of T cell receptor beta chains from one sample in a study of CD8 T cells in ankylosing spondylitis. TCRdb independently ran MiXCR on the 5' RACE reads; one entry per CDR3 protein. The data show 25,000 to 30,000 distinct CDR3 sequences, with 5.3% seen just once and 1.8% held by the top ten. Sequencing was performed on blood, either unsorted or a sorted T cell fraction (not recorded which). The receptor source for this set is a female donor with ankylosing spondylitis or in good health (not recorded which). Each CDR3 is given with its conserved first and last residue. The D gene is left open where the match is weak. Some rows have no size entry. The others give once, few or many, or a class for an expanded clone.

CDR3aa	CDR3nt	d_gene	abundance	v_gene	j_gene
CASSLRTSGGINTQYF	TGTGCCAGCAGCCTCCGGACTAGCGGGGGCATAAATACGCAGTATTTT	TRBD2	many	TRBV9	TRBJ2-3
CASSVAGSTGELFF	TGTGCCAGCAGCGTAGCGGGATCCACCGGGGAGCTGTTTTTT	.	medium-sized	TRBV9	TRBJ2-2
CASSVASGGVETQYF	TGTGCCAGCAGCGTAGCCTCGGGTGGGGTTGAGACCCAGTACTTC	.	medium-sized	TRBV9	TRBJ2-5
CASSVGPEGIQPQHF	TGTGCCAGCAGCGTAGGTCCCGAGGGTATTCAGCCCCAGCATTTT	.	medium-sized	TRBV9	TRBJ1-5
CASSVDDRVGEQYF	TGTGCCAGCAGCGTAGACGACAGGGTGGGAGAGCAGTACTTC	TRBD1	many	TRBV9	TRBJ2-7
CASSSGTANTGELFF	TGTGCCAGCAGTTCCGGGACAGCGAACACCGGGGAGCTGTTTTTT	TRBD1	few	TRBV9	TRBJ2-2
CASSSAQGDRGEQYF	TGTGCCAGCAGCTCAGCCCAGGGGGACAGGGGCGAGCAGTACTTC	TRBD1	many	TRBV9	TRBJ2-7
CASSVAPGVPHSEQFF	TGTGCCAGCAGCGTAGCACCGGGGGTACCCCACAGTGAGCAGTTCTTC	.	many	TRBV9	TRBJ2-1
CASSEGPNTEAFF	TGTGCCAGCAGCGAGGGGCCGAACACTGAAGCTTTCTTT	.	many	TRBV9	TRBJ1-1
CASSVAISNQETQYF	TGTGCCAGCAGCGTAGCCATCTCCAACCAAGAGACCCAGTACTTC	.	many	TRBV9	TRBJ2-5
CASSVDPQRSRGNEQFF	TGTGCCAGCAGCGTAGATCCCCAGCGGTCGCGGGGCAATGAGCAGTTCTTC	.	medium-sized	TRBV9	TRBJ2-1
CASSALGQPNSPLHF	TGTGCCAGCAGCGCCCTGGGACAACCTAATTCACCCCTCCACTTT	.	many	TRBV9	TRBJ1-6
CASSVDQGVGTEAFF	TGTGCCAGCAGCGTAGATCAGGGAGTGGGCACTGAAGCTTTCTTT	.	many	TRBV9	TRBJ1-1
CASSSGTGGAYGYTF	TGTGCCAGCTCATCCGGGACAGGGGGGGCCTATGGCTACACCTTC	TRBD1	many	TRBV18	TRBJ1-2
CASSSGQQTYNEQFF	TGTGCCAGCAGCTCGGGACAGCAAACCTACAATGAGCAGTTCTTC	TRBD1	many	TRBV9	TRBJ2-1
CASSVGREGGNAFF	TGTGCCAGCAGCGTAGGTCGGGAGGGGGGAAACGCTTTCTTT	.	medium-sized	TRBV9	TRBJ1-1
CASSVDLGDQPQHF	TGTGCCAGCAGCGTAGATTTGGGGGATCAGCCCCAGCATTTT	.	many	TRBV9	TRBJ1-5
CASSAGGTGYNGELFF	TGTGCCAGCAGCGCAGGAGGGACAGGGTACAACGGGGAGCTGTTTTTT	TRBD1	.	TRBV9	TRBJ2-2
CASSVEASSYNSPLHF	TGTGCCAGCAGCGTAGAGGCAAGCTCCTATAATTCACCCCTCCACTTT	.	medium-sized	TRBV9	TRBJ1-6
CASSARDRGRSEAFF	TGTGCCAGCAGCGCGAGGGACAGGGGGAGGTCTGAAGCTTTCTTT	TRBD1	many	TRBV9	TRBJ1-1
CASSVIGGVHEQFF	TGTGCCAGCAGCGTAATCGGAGGGGTTCATGAGCAGTTCTTC	.	many	TRBV9	TRBJ2-1
CASSVSGYNEQFF	TGTGCCAGCAGCGTAAGCGGCTACAATGAGCAGTTCTTC	.	many	TRBV9	TRBJ2-1
CASSLRQGQTGELFF	TGTGCCAGCAGCCTCCGACAGGGGCAGACCGGGGAGCTGTTTTTT	TRBD1	many	TRBV9	TRBJ2-2
CASSVRDSVNSPLHF	TGTGCCAGCAGCGTAAGGGACAGCGTTAATTCACCCCTCCACTTT	TRBD1	many	TRBV9	TRBJ1-6
CASSLGGSNTGELFF	TGTGCCAGCTCACTCGGGGGGTCGAACACCGGGGAGCTGTTTTTT	TRBD2	medium-sized	TRBV9	TRBJ2-2
CASSPQDRGLGEQYF	TGTGCCAGCAGCCCCCAGGACAGGGGCCTAGGCGAGCAGTACTTC	TRBD1	many	TRBV9	TRBJ2-7
CASSMEAGGLAKNIQYF	TGTGCCAGCAGTATGGAGGCGGGAGGCCTAGCCAAAAACATTCAGTACTTC	TRBD2	many	TRBV9	TRBJ2-4
CASSALFGVVDTQYF	TGTGCCAGCAGCGCCCTTTTCGGAGTAGTGGATACGCAGTATTTT	.	few	TRBV9	TRBJ2-3
CASSVAADLTSKQYF	TGTGCCAGCAGCGTAGCAGCGGACCTTACGTCGAAGCAGTACTTC	.	many	TRBV9	TRBJ2-7
CASSVGGGANYEQYF	TGTGCCAGCAGCGTAGGCGGGGGCGCAAACTACGAGCAGTACTTC	.	many	TRBV9	TRBJ2-7
CASSTRWETEAFF	TGTGCCAGCAGCACCCGGTGGGAGACTGAAGCTTTCTTT	.	many	TRBV9	TRBJ1-1
CASSGGLGAQETQYF	TGTGCCAGCAGCGGAGGTCTAGGGGCTCAAGAGACCCAGTACTTC	.	many	TRBV9	TRBJ2-5
CASSKTSGYTDTQYF	TGTGCCAGCAGCAAGACTAGCGGGTACACAGATACGCAGTATTTT	TRBD2	many	TRBV9	TRBJ2-3
CASSLGGKSTDTQYF	TGTGCCAGCAGCTTAGGCGGGAAGAGCACAGATACGCAGTATTTT	.	few	TRBV9	TRBJ2-3
CASSVEVGRNNGYTF	TGTGCCAGCAGCGTAGAGGTCGGCAGAAACAATGGCTACACCTTC	.	many	TRBV9	TRBJ1-2
CASSVELWNEQFF	TGTGCCAGCAGCGTGGAGTTGTGGAATGAGCAGTTCTTC	.	many	TRBV9	TRBJ2-1
CASSPTTGRKGTDTQYF	TGTGCCAGCAGCCCTACGACGGGGAGAAAGGGCACAGATACGCAGTATTTT	.	many	TRBV9	TRBJ2-3
CASSAHMGSYEQYF	TGTGCCAGCAGCGCCCATATGGGCTCCTACGAGCAGTACTTC	.	many	TRBV9	TRBJ2-7